The 24 T cell receptor beta chains presented below share a single source sample, sequenced in a study of cytomegalovirus exposure and HLA in healthy donors. PCR was performed using 60 Vbeta and 13 Jbeta primers. Here immunoSEQ multiplex PCR was the method, and the copy in TCRdb shows in-frame clones only, minus some. The sample yields about 130,000 clones, 70% to 80% seen once. The specimen sequenced was PBMCs. These TCRs come from a human donor in good health.

The gene calls are TRBV9 and TRBJ2-1; 9 bases map to TRBD2. V shed 0 bases, J shed 4 bases, and the junction held 5 bases outside the gene matches. This CDR3 has 16 residues. Germline V gene lookup returns CDR1 SGDLS and CDR2 YYNGEE. The CDR3 nucleotides are TGTGCCAGCAGCGTAGGGAGCGGGGGGATTTACAATGAGCAGTTCTTC. The encoded protein is CASSVGSGGIYNEQFF. Drawing the rest from reference TRBV9 and TRBJ2-1, the complete variable domain is DSGVTQTPKHLITATGQRVTLRCSPRSGDLSVYWYQQSLDQGLQFLIQYYNGEERAKGNILERFSAQQFPDLHSELNLSSLELGDSALYFCASSVGSGGIYNEQFFGPGTRLTVL.

The chain combines TRBV5-1 with TRBJ2-5, with D hard to call. The CDR3 extends over 15 amino acids. Trimming left V 0 bases short and J 4 bases short, with 13 bases between. In germline, CDR1 is SGHRS, CDR2 YFSETQ. DNA of the CDR3: TGCGCCAGCAGCTTGGCCTCGGGTATGAGAGAGACCCAGTACTTC. This encodes CASSLASGMRETQYF.

CDR3 DNA: TGTGCCAGCAGTGCCGTAGGGGCTGGAAACACCATATATTTT. It encodes CASSAVGAGNTIYF. This rearrangement joins TRBV2 to TRBJ1-3; maybe TRBD1 (5 bases). V dropped 4 bases and J dropped 2 bases, with 9 bases sitting between them. CDR1 is SNHLY and CDR2 is FYNNEI in the germline V gene. This CDR3 spans 14 amino acids.

The rearrangement uses TRBV19 and TRBJ2-3; D call uncertain. The germline V and J ends were trimmed by 0 bases and 4 bases, with 5 bases remaining between them. Germline V lookup: CDR1 LNHDA, CDR2 SQIVND (reference sequence). The CDR3 has 13 amino acids. Here the CDR3 DNA reads TGTGCCAGTAGTATAGATCATCCAGATACGCAGTATTTT. Translation gives CASSIDHPDTQYF.

The chain has TRBV6-6 and TRBJ1-3; D gene uncertain. Germline V gene lookup returns CDR1 MNHNY and CDR2 SVGAGI (reference sequence). The CDR3 is 14 residues long. V was pared by 4 bases and J by 0 bases, with 7 bases between. CDR3 bases: TGTGCCAGCAGTTCTTTGAGCTCTGGAAACACCATATATTTT. This encodes CASSSLSSGNTIYF.

The V call is TRBV7-9, the J call TRBJ1-1; 8 nucleotides agree with TRBD1. V gave up 2 bases and J gave up 3 bases; unmatched junction bases: 5. This CDR3 is built from 15 residues. Looked up from germline, CDR1 is SEHNR and CDR2 is FQNEAQ (reference sequence). CDR3 residues: CASSLLATGDTEAFF. The CDR3 coding sequence is TGTGCCAGCAGCTTATTGGCGACAGGGGACACTGAAGCTTTCTTT.

The V gene is TRBV7-8, the J gene TRBJ1-1, with D perhaps TRBD1 (6 bases). This CDR3 spans 15 amino acids. Deletions cut 5 bases from V and 0 bases from J, with 13 bases between. CDR1 and CDR2 (germline): SGHVS, FQNEAQ. The CDR3 DNA follows: TGTGCCAGCAGCACTCAGGGGATTCTGAACACTGAAGCTTTCTTT. Its protein product is CASSTQGILNTEAFF.

The sample holds a few counts of this clone. Other DNA sequences in this sample translate to the same CDR3. The CDR3 spells CASSRSSGNTIYF. In DNA form, the CDR3 reads TGTGCCAGCAGTCGGTCGTCAGGAAACACCATATATTTT. This chain joins TRBV6-5 and TRBJ1-3; no reliable D call. Germline V gives CDR1 MNHEY, CDR2 SVGAGI. The CDR3 length is 13 residues. Trimming left V 5 bases short and J 4 bases short, with 9 bases between.

In its sample, this clone was seen a few times. The chain carries TRBV5-1 and TRBJ2-7; D unclear. In germline, CDR1 is SGHRS, CDR2 YFSETQ. This CDR3 is built from 13 residues. Trimming shortened V by 2 bases and J by 1 base, and 7 bases separated the two germline ends. In DNA form, the CDR3 reads TGCGCCAGCAGCTTTGGGCAGTCCTACGAGCAGTACTTC. Encoded protein: CASSFGQSYEQYF.

This chain links TRBV27 with TRBJ2-1; 7 positions match TRBD2. Germline trimming cut 4 bases from V and 3 bases from J; bases unmatched to any gene: 9. Per the germline V gene, CDR1 is MNHEY and CDR2 is SMNVEV (reference sequence). The CDR3 runs 16 residues. CDR3 coding DNA: TGTGCCAGCAGTTCTCTGAGCGGGAATGGCTACAATGAGCAGTTCTTC. It is translated as CASSSLSGNGYNEQFF.

This chain joins TRBV6-5 and TRBJ2-1; 10 nucleotides line up with TRBD2. Germline V gives CDR1 MNHEY, CDR2 SVGAGI. With 2 bases clipped from V and 8 bases from J, the junction kept 9 bases outside the gene matches. The CDR3 extends over 16 amino acids. The chain's CDR3 is CASSYPEREGRDEQFF. In nucleotides, the CDR3 is TGTGCCAGCAGTTACCCAGAGCGGGAGGGCCGGGATGAGCAGTTCTTC.

V is TRBV20-1 and J is TRBJ1-2, with a weak D call TRBD1 (6 bases). CDR1 and CDR2 from the germline V gene are DFQATT and SNEGSKA (reference sequence). This CDR3 is 11 amino acids long. The V end was cut by 6 bases, the J end by 2 bases, with 7 bases between. The DNA for the CDR3 is TGCAGTGCAGGGACAAACTATGGCTACACCTTC. It yields the protein CSAGTNYGYTF.

In its sample, this clone was seen a few times. The rearrangement joins TRBV5-6 to TRBJ2-5; TRBD2 matches at 11 bases. The CDR3 has 14 residues. Unmatched junction bases numbered 0, after V lost 2 bases and J lost 3 bases. CDR1 is SGHDT, CDR2 YYEEEE, per germline. DNA for the CDR3: TGTGCCAGCAGCTTTAGCGGGGGGGAAGAGACCCAGTACTTC. Its protein product is CASSFSGGEETQYF.

The J gene is TRBJ1-3, the V gene TRBV6-4; D remains ambiguous. Germline CDR1 MRHNA, CDR2 SNTAGT. The CDR3 sequence is 15 residues long. Trimming removed 2 bases from V and 4 bases from J, with 12 bases in between. Here the CDR3 DNA reads TGTGCCAGCAGTGACCCCCCGGGGTACGGAAACACCATATATTTT. The encoded protein is CASSDPPGYGNTIYF.

The genes are TRBV5-4 and TRBJ1-1; maybe TRBD1 (6 bases). CDR3 length: 12 residues. Trimming cost V 4 bases and J 5 bases, with 9 bases left between them. Germline V gene sequence: CDR1 SGHNT, CDR2 YYREEE (reference sequence). The CDR3 reads CASSAGETEAFF. The CDR3 DNA follows: TGTGCCAGCAGCGCAGGGGAAACTGAAGCTTTCTTT.

J is TRBJ1-1 and V is TRBV28, with D uncertain. Germline V CDR1 and CDR2: MDHEN, SYDVKM. This CDR3 comprises 16 residues. The V end lost 1 base, the J end lost 1 base, and 13 bases lay between the germline ends. The CDR3: CASSLFVGRGNTEAFF. CDR3 in DNA: TGTGCCAGCAGTTTATTCGTGGGTCGGGGGAACACTGAAGCTTTCTTT.

The chain recombines TRBV19 with TRBJ2-1; 10 nucleotides line up with TRBD2. The CDR3 spans 18 residues. With V trimmed by 1 base and J by 6 bases, 12 bases remained unmatched. Germline CDR1 is LNHDA and CDR2 is SQIVND (reference sequence). CDR3 in DNA: TGTGCCAGTAGTATAGGGCTAGCGGGGGCCCGCACCCTCAATGAGCAGTTCTTC. Its protein product is CASSIGLAGARTLNEQFF.

This clone was detected only a few times. The chain has TRBV10-1 and TRBJ1-2, with TRBD1 identical over 7 bases. J was trimmed by 5 bases and V by 7 bases; bases with no gene match: 10. The CDR3 runs 14 residues. The germline V gene has CDR1 WNHNN and CDR2 SYGVQD (reference sequence). CDR3 in amino acids: CASIRGDSSYGYTF. Written as DNA, the CDR3 is TGCGCCAGCATCCGCGGGGACAGCAGTTATGGCTACACCTTC.

This clone is a singleton in its sample. The V call is TRBV30, the J call TRBJ1-2; D gene unclear. Trimming shortened V by 1 base and J by 8 bases, and 5 bases separated the two germline ends. The CDR3 is made up of 10 amino acids. Germline V gene sequence: CDR1 GTSNPN, CDR2 SVGIG (reference sequence). This CDR3 is CAWSEEGYTF. The CDR3 nucleotides are TGTGCCTGGAGTGAGGAGGGCTACACCTTC. Together with reference TRBV30 and TRBJ1-2, the CDR3 gives the full variable domain: SQTIHQWPATLVQPVGSPLSLECTVEGTSNPNLYWYRQAAGRGLQLLFYSVGIGQISSEVPQNLSASRPQDRQFILSSKKLLLSDSGFYLCAWSEEGYTFGSGTRLTVV.

V and J are TRBV20-1 and TRBJ1-1; no definite D call. The CDR3 is 11 residues long. Trimming stripped 3 bases from V and 1 base from J, with 3 bases between. CDR1 DFQATT and CDR2 SNEGSKA come from the germline V gene (reference sequence). The CDR3: CSARRNTEAFF. For the CDR3, the DNA is TGCAGTGCTAGGCGGAACACTGAAGCTTTCTTT.

The chain carries TRBV6-9 and TRBJ2-7; TRBD1 is a possible D gene (5 bases). Per the germline V gene, CDR1 is MNHGY and CDR2 is SVAAGI. The V and J ends lost 7 bases and 3 bases respectively, with 13 bases between them. The CDR3 length is 13 residues. The CDR3 DNA is TGTGCCAGCAAGGCGACAGCATGCTACGAGCAGTACTTC. The encoded protein is CASKATACYEQYF.

The chain carries TRBV28 and TRBJ2-7; D is undetermined. The germline gives CDR1 MDHEN, CDR2 SYDVKM. Trimming shortened V by 3 bases and J by 0 bases, and 9 bases separated the two germline ends. This CDR3 has 14 residues. The CDR3 DNA reads TGTGCCAGCAGTTTTTTCCAGGCCTCCTACGAGCAGTACTTC. Amino acid sequence: CASSFFQASYEQYF.

As for this clone: Other nucleotide sequences from this sample produce the same CDR3. V usage is TRBV27 and J usage is TRBJ1-1, with 7 bases aligning to TRBD1. Germline CDR1 and CDR2: MNHEY and SMNVEV (reference sequence). Trimming took 5 bases from V and 1 from J; bases not matched to a gene: 7. CDR3 length: 15 residues. CDR3: CASSPETGPNTEAFF. The CDR3, as DNA: TGTGCCAGCAGTCCGGAGACAGGGCCGAACACTGAAGCTTTCTTT.

This clone turned up a few times. The chain uses TRBV5-1 and TRBJ2-1; 11 bases are shared with TRBD2. J was trimmed by 6 bases and V by 4 bases; bases with no gene match: 6. From germline, CDR1 is SGHRS and CDR2 YFSETQ. This CDR3 contains 15 residues. The DNA for the CDR3 is TGCGCCAGCAGCGGCCGGACTAGCGGGTTCAATGAGCAGTTCTTC. As protein: CASSGRTSGFNEQFF.